The 32 T cell receptor beta chains below were found in one sample sequenced in a study of PD-1 blockade in classical Hodgkin lymphoma. Sequencing was performed with immunoSEQ multiplex PCR; in TCRdb, only in-frame clones are kept and a portion is missing. The repertoire has about 13,000 clones, roughly 80% of them found once; the top ten carry around 25%. Every patient was affected by relapse after autologous stem cell transplantation, while exposure to brentuximab vedotin was not uniform. The starting material was peripheral blood mononuclear cells (PBMCs), obtained at baseline. The receptor source for this set is a human donor with classical Hodgkin lymphoma.

This clone occurred once. This sequence joins TRBV5-1 and TRBJ2-1, with 10 nucleotides matching TRBD2. Germline V gene sequence: CDR1 SGHRS, CDR2 YFSETQ. The trim removed 3 bases at V and 3 bases at J, leaving 6 bases unmatched. This CDR3 comprises 16 residues. CDR3 in amino acids: CASSSLGLADYNEQFF. The CDR3 DNA reads TGCGCCAGCAGCTCGCTCGGACTAGCGGACTACAATGAGCAGTTCTTC.

This clone has just one count. The CDR3 bases are TGCGCCAGCAGCCAATTGACAGGCAACACCGGGGAGCTGTTTTTT. Translated, it gives CASSQLTGNTGELFF. The rearrangement links TRBV4-1 to TRBJ2-2; the D gene is possibly TRBD1 (6 bases). The CDR3 is 15 amino acids. Germline V gene lookup returns CDR1 MGHRA and CDR2 YSYEKL. Trimming removed 2 bases from V and 2 bases from J, with 9 bases in between.

Turning to this clone: A read error may produce the germline difference seen at one junction end. V is TRBV6-1 and J is TRBJ2-5; tentative D call: TRBD2 (6 bases). The CDR3 runs to 15 residues. Germline values: CDR1 MNHNS, CDR2 SASEGT. CDR3 amino acids: CATSGSEGYQETQYF. CDR3 sequence (DNA): TGTGCCACCAGTGGCTCGGAGGGGTACCAAGAGACCCAGTACTTC.

This chain connects TRBV19 to TRBJ2-3; the D is unclear. Trimming removed 6 bases from V and 2 bases from J, with 18 bases in between. CDR1 LNHDA and CDR2 SQIVND come from the germline V gene (reference sequence). The CDR3 contains 16 residues. CDR3 in amino acids: CASSRRGIGITDTQYF. The CDR3 DNA sequence: TGTGCCAGTAGCCGACGCGGAATAGGGATCACAGATACGCAGTATTTT.

The chain recombines TRBV10-2 with TRBJ2-3; no reliable D call. V was shortened by 3 bases and J by 8 bases, with 15 bases between the two germline ends. Germline-derived CDR1 and CDR2 are WSHSY and SAAADI. The CDR3 totals 14 residues. The CDR3 loop is CASSELTADGTQYF. Written as DNA, the CDR3 is TGCGCCAGCAGTGAACTGACCGCAGACGGTACGCAGTATTTT.

This clone was found a few times. This chain connects TRBV19 to TRBJ1-2; no definite D call. Trimming removed 3 bases at V and 2 bases at J, with 10 bases between. The germline V gene has CDR1 LNHDA and CDR2 SQIVND (reference sequence). The CDR3 has 14 amino acids. As DNA, the CDR3 is TGTGCCAGTAGTATCGAGTTTGGGAACTATGGCTACACCTTC. Its protein product is CASSIEFGNYGYTF.

This chain uses TRBV15 with TRBJ2-1; the D gene is possibly TRBD2 (5 bases). Looked up from germline, CDR1 is LNHNV and CDR2 is YYDKDF (reference sequence). V shed 8 bases and J shed 8 bases, with 13 bases lying between them. The CDR3 is 12 residues long. CDR3 sequence reads: CATELGHHEQFF. The CDR3 DNA reads TGTGCCACCGAACTAGGGCATCATGAGCAGTTCTTC.

The chain is built from TRBV19 and TRBJ2-1; 7 bases line up with TRBD1. The CDR3 consists of 16 residues. J was trimmed by 0 bases and V by 6 bases; bases with no gene match: 8. Germline CDR1 LNHDA, CDR2 SQIVND (reference sequence). The DNA of the CDR3 is TGTGCCAGTAGCCGAACGACAGGGAACTCCTACAATGAGCAGTTCTTC. Its protein product is CASSRTTGNSYNEQFF.

The chain employs TRBV10-3 and TRBJ1-2; D is unclear. The CDR3 consists of 14 residues. Per the germline V gene, CDR1 is ENHRY and CDR2 is SYGVKD. V shed 1 base and J shed 7 bases, with 13 bases lying between them. The CDR3 here is CAISELLVLGGYTF. The CDR3 DNA is TGTGCCATCAGTGAGTTGTTGGTTCTGGGTGGCTACACCTTC.

This chain uses TRBV5-6 with TRBJ1-2, with D perhaps TRBD1 (5 bases). The CDR3 is made up of 14 amino acids. The germline CDR1 and CDR2 sequences are SGHDT and YYEEEE. Between the trimmed V and J ends, which lost 1 base and 0 bases, there was a span of 7 bases. CDR3 DNA: TGTGCCAGCAGCTTGCAGGGATCTAACTATGGCTACACCTTC. This gives the protein CASSLQGSNYGYTF.

The rearrangement joins TRBV29-1 to TRBJ2-2, with 7 positions matching TRBD2. The V segment lost 3 bases and the J segment 4 bases; nucleotides outside the gene matches: 2. CDR3 size: 13 residues. CDR1 is SQVTM, CDR2 ANQGSEA, per germline. The CDR3 region has the DNA TGCAGCGTTGAGCGGGGGAGCACCGGGGAGCTGTTTTTT. This encodes CSVERGSTGELFF.

This clone showed up just a few times. The chain links TRBV30 to TRBJ1-1; D remains unclear. V lost 3 bases and J lost 1, with 9 bases in between. The CDR3 is 13 residues long. Germline V CDR1 and CDR2: GTSNPN, SVGIG (reference sequence). CDR3 loop: CAWRGRRNTEAFF. The CDR3 coding sequence is TGTGCCTGGAGAGGTCGACGGAACACTGAAGCTTTCTTT.

This clone was seen only a few times. The chain carries TRBV5-6 and TRBJ2-1; 12 bases line up with TRBD2. From germline, CDR1 is SGHDT and CDR2 YYEEEE. Losses at the gene ends were 6 bases for V and 6 bases for J; bases not matched to a gene: 10. CDR3 size: 16 residues. The CDR3 bases are TGTGCCAGCACCAGGGTCGGACTAGCGGGATCCAATGAGCAGTTCTTC. Protein: CASTRVGLAGSNEQFF. Drawing the rest from reference TRBV5-6 and TRBJ2-1, the complete variable domain is DAGVTQSPTHLIKTRGQQVTLRCSPKSGHDTVSWYQQALGQGPQFIFQYYEEEERQRGNFPDRFSGHQFPNYSSELNVNALLLGDSALYLCASTRVGLAGSNEQFFGPGTRLTVL.

V gene TRBV5-1 combines with J gene TRBJ2-7; D remains unclear. Trimming left V 0 bases short and J 0 bases short, with 4 bases between. From germline, CDR1 is SGHRS and CDR2 YFSETQ. The CDR3 sequence is 13 residues long. The CDR3 nucleotides read TGCGCCAGCAGCTTGGCAAGCTCCTACGAGCAGTACTTC. It specifies CASSLASSYEQYF.

This rearrangement joins TRBV11-3 to TRBJ2-7; D gene unclear. Trimming removed 0 bases at V and 2 bases at J, with 2 bases between. The CDR3 runs to 12 residues. The germline V gene encodes CDR1 SGHNT and CDR2 YENEEA. The CDR3 nucleotides are TGTGCCAGCAGCTTAGAAGCCTACGAGCAGTACTTC. It encodes CASSLEAYEQYF.

The sample holds a few counts of this clone. The V and J genes are TRBV2 and TRBJ2-6, with D unresolved. The germline CDR1 and CDR2 sequences are SNHLY and FYNNEI. The CDR3 has 12 residues. The V and J ends lost 5 bases and 4 bases respectively, with 3 bases between them. The CDR3, as DNA: TGTGCCAGCAGTACCGGGGCCAACGTCCTGACTTTC. It specifies CASSTGANVLTF.

This clone is judged large. V and J are TRBV29-1 and TRBJ1-1; D gene uncertain. The CDR3 has 11 amino acids. The V end was cut by 5 bases, the J end by 1 base, with 5 bases between. Germline loops: CDR1 SQVTM, CDR2 ANQGSEA. In DNA form, the CDR3 reads TGCAGCGTTAGGCCGAACACTGAAGCTTTCTTT. Amino acids: CSVRPNTEAFF.

The V gene is TRBV18, the J gene TRBJ2-6, with unresolved D. This CDR3 has 16 residues. CDR1 is KGHSH and CDR2 is LQKENI in the germline V gene. The V end lost 6 bases, the J end lost 0 bases, and 12 bases lay between the germline ends. DNA of the CDR3: TGTGCCAGCTCCCGCACCTCGCTCTCTGGGGCCAACGTCCTGACTTTC. It specifies CASSRTSLSGANVLTF.

The CDR3 is CASSPSAGTYEQYF. CDR3 DNA sequence: TGTGCCAGCAGCCCTAGCGCGGGAACCTACGAGCAGTACTTC. This sequence joins TRBV5-4 and TRBJ2-7, with D perhaps TRBD2 (6 bases). The CDR3 spans 14 residues. V lost 4 bases and J lost 2, with 13 bases in between. Germline assignment: CDR1 SGHNT and CDR2 YYREEE (reference sequence).

This clone was seen a handful of times. The chain is built from TRBV11-1 and TRBJ1-4; D not resolved. This CDR3 contains 14 residues. Germline V lookup: CDR1 SGHAT, CDR2 FQDESV (reference sequence). The ends were cut back, 5 bases at V and 7 bases at J, with 14 bases in the middle. The CDR3 coding sequence is TGTGCCAGCAGCCGATCCGGGTTGGGTGAAAAACTGTTTTTT. This encodes CASSRSGLGEKLFF.

The CDR3 sequence: CASSLGQQGNTIYF. The CDR3 DNA sequence: TGTGCCAGCAGCTTAGGTCAGCAAGGAAACACCATATATTTT. The chain recombines TRBV7-9 with TRBJ1-3; D unresolved. The V end lost 1 base, the J end lost 4 bases, and 8 bases lay between the germline ends. The germline V gene encodes CDR1 SEHNR and CDR2 FQNEAQ (reference sequence). This CDR3 contains 14 residues.

This rearrangement joins TRBV7-6 to TRBJ2-1; 7 bases match TRBD2. This CDR3 has 16 residues. The germline V gene has CDR1 SGHVS and CDR2 FNYEAQ. The J segment lost 5 bases and the V segment lost 1 base, leaving 8 bases of the junction unmatched. The CDR3 loop reads CASSLVVAGVNNEQFF. CDR3 coding DNA: TGTGCCAGCAGCTTAGTAGTCGCGGGAGTAAACAATGAGCAGTTCTTC.

The V call is TRBV13, the J call TRBJ2-1; 9 bases line up with TRBD1. The CDR3 consists of 12 residues. Germline V gene lookup returns CDR1 PRHDT and CDR2 FYEKMQ (reference sequence). With 5 bases clipped from V and 15 bases from J, the junction kept 8 bases outside the gene matches. CDR3 bases: TGTGCCAGCAGCCAAGGACAGGGGTCGTCGTTCTTC. The encoded protein is CASSQGQGSSFF.

For this clone: Its ends do not fully match the called genes, so a read error is possible. Distinct nucleotide sequences in the sample also encode this CDR3. This chain uses TRBV2 with TRBJ1-1; D is unclear. The germline CDR1 and CDR2 sequences are SNHLY and FYNNEI. The CDR3 is 8 residues long. The CDR3 coding sequence is TGTGCCAGCAGCGTGAGTCACTTT. Translation gives CASSVSHF.

The rearrangement uses TRBV6-1 and TRBJ1-1, with TRBD1 identical over 9 bases. Germline V lookup: CDR1 MNHNS, CDR2 SASEGT. Germline trimming cut 7 bases from V and 4 bases from J; bases unmatched to any gene: 10. The CDR3 runs to 15 residues. CDR3: CASKFPGQGVTEAFF. CDR3 DNA sequence: TGTGCCAGCAAATTTCCGGGACAGGGAGTCACTGAAGCTTTCTTT.

In its sample, this clone was seen a few times. The genes are TRBV7-9 and TRBJ2-5; the D is unclear. Germline CDR1 SEHNR, CDR2 FQNEAQ (reference sequence). Trimming removed 4 bases at V and 2 bases at J, with 11 bases between. CDR3 length: 14 residues. The CDR3: CASSYGPKQETQYF. CDR3 sequence (DNA): TGTGCCAGCAGCTACGGACCGAAACAAGAGACCCAGTACTTC.

The V call is TRBV5-8, the J call TRBJ1-1; D is possibly TRBD1 (5 bases). CDR1 and CDR2 from the germline V gene are SGHTS and YDEGEE. V was pared by 4 bases and J by 1 base, with 29 bases between. The CDR3 spans 20 residues. The CDR3 is CASSRTRPGLSSSGNTEAFF. For the CDR3, the DNA is TGTGCCAGCAGCCGCACGCGACCGGGACTGAGTTCTTCTGGGAACACTGAAGCTTTCTTT.

CDR3 in DNA: TGTGCCAGTAGTATCAGCGGGGCTGGAAACACCATATATTTT. Translation: CASSISGAGNTIYF. The chain employs TRBV19 and TRBJ1-3, with D uncertain. Trimming took 3 bases from V and 2 from J, leaving 8 bases between them. The germline V gene has CDR1 LNHDA and CDR2 SQIVND (reference sequence). This CDR3 comprises 14 residues. The complete variable domain, with remaining parts taken from reference TRBV19 and TRBJ1-3, reads DGGITQSPKYLFRKEGQNVTLSCEQNLNHDAMYWYRQDPGQGLRLIYYSQIVNDFQKGDIAEGYSVSREKKESFPLTVTSAQKNPTAFYLCASSISGAGNTIYFGEGSWLTVV.

The V call is TRBV18, the J call TRBJ1-5; D ambiguous. Trimming took 3 bases from V and 5 from J, leaving 8 bases between them. Germline assignment: CDR1 KGHSH and CDR2 LQKENI. This CDR3 is built from 13 residues. The CDR3 coding sequence is TGTGCCAGCTCACCCGGCCGGGATCAGCCCCAGCATTTT. The encoded protein is CASSPGRDQPQHF.

The chain employs TRBV7-9 and TRBJ2-1, with 9 nucleotides matching TRBD2. The trim removed 9 bases at V and 1 base at J, leaving 4 bases unmatched. Germline V gene data show CDR1 as SEHNR and CDR2 as FQNEAQ (reference sequence). The CDR3 spans 14 residues. The CDR3 sequence is CASSSGSSYNEQFF. DNA of the CDR3: TGTGCCAGTAGTAGCGGGAGTTCCTACAATGAGCAGTTCTTC.

The V and J genes are TRBV28 and TRBJ2-7; maybe TRBD2 (6 bases). The germline gives CDR1 MDHEN, CDR2 SYDVKM. Trimming pared 3 bases from V and 3 bases from J, leaving 15 bases between. The CDR3 covers 15 residues. The DNA for the CDR3 is TGTGCCAGCAGTTTGCCTGGGGACTCGGTCTACGAGCAGTACTTC. Translating gives CASSLPGDSVYEQYF. Full variable domain (missing parts from reference TRBV28 and TRBJ2-7): DVKVTQSSRYLVKRTGEKVFLECVQDMDHENMFWYRQDPGLGLRLIYFSYDVKMKEKGDIPEGYSVSREKKERFSLILESASTNQTSMYLCASSLPGDSVYEQYFGPGTRLTVT.

This chain connects TRBV5-4 to TRBJ2-7; 8 nucleotides line up with TRBD1. Unmatched junction bases numbered 8, after V lost 4 bases and J lost 5 bases. This CDR3 spans 14 amino acids. The germline CDR1 and CDR2 sequences are SGHNT and YYREEE (reference sequence). CDR3 sequence reads: CASSQGQDRDEQYF. CDR3 nucleotide sequence: TGTGCCAGCAGCCAGGGACAGGACAGGGACGAGCAGTACTTC.